This T cell receptor beta chain was obtained from a study of CD8+ T cells in alopecia areata. Study context: Among treated patients, oral tofacitinib was administered at 5 to 10 mg twice daily.

Trimming took off 1 base at V and 1 base at J, with 4 bases between the two ends. Looked up from germline, CDR1 is GTSNPN and CDR2 is SVGIG (reference sequence). The CDR3 spans 12 residues. Treatment denoted: oral pan-JAK inhibitor, 5-10 mg twice daily. Sequencing used cDNA as its template, made by extracting RNA and reverse transcribing it. Generated by immunoSEQ multiplex PCR, the TCRdb table keeps only in-frame clones and is missing some. The data contain roughly 150,000 clones, 45% to 60% of them singletons. This specimen was CD8+ T cells sorted from blood, taken at week 4, from a patient treated with tofacitinib. The chain joins TRBV30 to TRBJ1-1; D gene ambiguous. This sequence was found in a human donor with alopecia areata. The CDR3, as DNA: TGTGCCTGGAGTGCTGGGAACACTGAAGCTTTCTTT. As protein: CAWSAGNTEAFF.